Below are 14 T cell receptor delta chains sequenced from a single sample in a study of gamma-delta T cells after stem cell transplantation. With CATT, TCRdb re-called clones from the RT-PCR reads. The sample carries about 1,300 delta-chain clones, roughly 2.8% recorded once. Sequenced sample: gamma-delta T cells. These receptors came from a human donor. It is not recorded whose cells these are; they may come from a transplant donor.

This clone was recorded a few times. TCRdb lists the protein of a much larger clone for this DNA, which differs at residue 3, so this is likely a read error; the protein given here is translated from the DNA itself. The J gene is TRDJ1, the V gene TRDV2; 11 bases fit TRDD3. This CDR3 region has 17 residues. CDR1 and CDR2 (germline): GEAIGNYY, EKD. The CDR3 DNA sequence: TGTGCCCGTGACGCCCTGAAGTTGGGGGATACGACTAATAAACTCATCTTT. Residues: CARDALKLGDTTNKLIF.

This clone was counted a few times. The protein in TCRdb stems from a much larger clone and differs at residue 14 from this DNA's translation, likely a read error; here the protein is translated from the DNA. This chain connects TRDV2 to TRDJ1, with TRDD3 identical over 11 bases. The CDR3 is made up of 17 amino acids. Germline trimming cut 3 bases from V and 10 bases from J; bases unmatched to any gene: 18. The germline gives CDR1 GEAIGNYY, CDR2 EKD. In DNA, the CDR3 is TGTGCCTGTGACGCCCTGAAGTTGGGGGATACGACTAATAGACTCATCTTT. Translated, it gives CACDALKLGDTTNRLIF.

This clone was counted between two and nine times. The TCRdb record carries a much larger clone's protein, which differs from this DNA's translation at residue 6; a read error is the likely cause, and the protein listed here is the DNA translation. This sequence joins TRDV2 and TRDJ1, with TRDD3 identical over 11 bases. Germline assignment: CDR1 GEAIGNYY and CDR2 EKD. V shed 0 bases and J 0 bases; nucleotides not matched to a gene: 8. CDR3 size: 18 residues. The CDR3 region is CACDTPLGDTKDTDKLIF. The CDR3 DNA is TGTGCCTGTGACACCCCCCTGGGGGATACCAAGGACACCGATAAACTCATCTTT.

In this sample, this clone turned up a few times. TCRdb pairs this DNA with a much larger clone's protein that differs at residue 16, likely a read error; the protein shown was translated from the DNA. V and J are TRDV2 and TRDJ1; TRDD3 matches 10 bases. With V trimmed by 0 bases and J by 1 base, 22 bases remained unmatched. This CDR3 spans 22 amino acids. CDR1 is GEAIGNYY and CDR2 is EKD in the germline V gene. CDR3 sequence reads: CACDTVGLLGDTEIMPTDKLIF. The CDR3 nucleotides read TGTGCCTGTGACACCGTGGGCCTATTGGGGGATACAGAGATTATGCCCACCGATAAACTCATCTTT.

As concerns this clone: Only one base separates this from a far larger clonotype, so it likely reflects a read error. Other DNA variants within this sample encode the same CDR3. The chain recombines TRDV2 with TRDJ1; D gene uncertain. Germline V gene lookup returns CDR1 GEAIGNYY and CDR2 EKD. The CDR3 loop spans 15 amino acids. The CDR3 bases are TGTGCTTGTGACACGTTAGGGTTTCGATCCGATAAACTCATCTTT. Its protein is CACDTLGFRSDKLIF.

This clone is categorized as medium-sized. Since a far larger clone is one base different, this is likely a read error. Different DNA sequences within this sample yield the same CDR3. V usage is TRDV2 and J usage is TRDJ1, with a weak D call TRDD3 (5 bases). The CDR3 runs 18 residues. The V gene's germline CDR1 is GEAIGNYY and CDR2 EKD. The CDR3 nucleotides are TGTGCCTGTGACGGATTGTCGGGGGCACCACGGTACACCGATAAACTCATCTTC. This encodes CACDGLSGAPRYTDKLIF.

This clone turned up a few times. It differs at one base from a far larger clone, so likely a read error. Other DNA sequences in this specimen translate into the identical CDR3. The rearrangement links TRDV2 to TRDJ1; 10 positions agree with TRDD3. CDR3 size: 18 residues. The V gene's germline CDR1 is GEAIGNYY and CDR2 EKD. DNA for the CDR3: TGTGCCTGCGACACCGTCGGTGGACTGGGGGATTCAATAAATAAACTCATCTTT. Protein sequence: CACDTVGGLGDSINKLIF.

This clone came up a few times. A far larger clone lies a single base away; this is likely a read error. Other nucleotide sequences in the sample specify the same CDR3. The gene calls are TRDV2 and TRDJ3; TRDD3 aligns across 11 bases. CDR3 length equals 22 residues. The J segment lost 0 bases and the V segment lost 0 bases, leaving 12 bases of the junction unmatched. From germline, CDR1 is GEAIGNYY and CDR2 EKD. DNA for the CDR3: TGTGCCTGTGACACCGTTGGGGGATACGCACCGAAAAACTCCTGGGACACCCGACAGATGTTTTTC. This gives the protein CACDTVGGYAPKNSWDTRQMFF.

Within the sample, this clone is large. The chain carries TRDV2 and TRDJ1, with 7 bases aligning to TRDD3. This CDR3 spans 18 amino acids. Germline values: CDR1 GEAIGNYY, CDR2 EKD. V shed 2 bases and J 0 bases; nucleotides not matched to a gene: 14. The CDR3 nucleotides read TGTGCCTGTGACAGTCTTCCCCCGACTGGGGTGTACACCGATAAACTCATCTTT. This encodes CACDSLPPTGVYTDKLIF.

This clone was picked up a small number of times. The protein TCRdb gives is from a much larger clone and does not agree with this DNA's translation at residue 3, likely a read error; the protein shown here comes from the DNA. CDR3 nucleotides: TGTGCCCGTGACACCCTCCTGGGGGATACCAAGGACACCGATAAACTCATCTTT. This translates into CARDTLLGDTKDTDKLIF. The genes are TRDV2 and TRDJ1, with 11 bases fitting TRDD3. Germline loops: CDR1 GEAIGNYY, CDR2 EKD. CDR3 length: 18 amino acids.

This clone is judged medium-sized. Since a far larger clone is one base different, this is likely a read error. The chain uses TRDV2 and TRDJ1, with a tentative D call TRDD3 (5 bases). This CDR3 comprises 18 residues. Germline V gene data show CDR1 as GEAIGNYY and CDR2 as EKD. CDR3 nucleotide sequence: TGTGCCTGTGACGGATTGTCGGGGGCACCACGGTACACCGGTAAACTCATCTTT. This codes for CACDGLSGAPRYTGKLIF.

There are a few counts of this clone. A far larger clone differs by one base, so this is likely a read error. This sample also contains other DNA sequences that code for the same CDR3. The chain combines TRDV2 with TRDJ1, with 8 bases that match TRDD3. Germline lookup yields CDR1 GEAIGNYY and CDR2 EKD. CDR3 length equals 18 residues. CDR3 residues: CACDTVRLGDKYTDKLIF. CDR3 sequence (DNA): TGTGCCTGCGACACCGTCAGGCTGGGGGACAAGTACACCGATAAACTCATCTTT.

Of note for this clone: This is likely an artifact of a read error, given a far larger clone one base away. The sample carries other DNA sequences with the same CDR3. The J gene is TRDJ1, the V gene TRDV2, with D possibly being TRDD3 (6 bases). The CDR3 consists of 18 residues. Germline V gives CDR1 GEAIGNYY, CDR2 EKD. The CDR3 region has the DNA TGTGCCTGCGACACGATACGGGGGGCCTATACCCACACCGATAAACTCATCTTT. This codes for CACDTIRGAYTHTDKLIF.

Judged by abundance, this clone is large (0.1 to 1%). The same CDR3 can be traced to other DNA sequences in this sample. This chain connects TRDV2 to TRDJ1; 12 bases align to TRDD3. After removal of 0 bases from V and 2 bases from J, the junction contained 6 bases not matched to a gene. CDR1 GEAIGNYY and CDR2 EKD come from the germline V gene. The CDR3 covers 17 residues. CDR3 bases: TGTGCCTGTGACACCGTACTGGGGGATACTTCAACCGATAAACTCATCTTT. Its protein is CACDTVLGDTSTDKLIF.